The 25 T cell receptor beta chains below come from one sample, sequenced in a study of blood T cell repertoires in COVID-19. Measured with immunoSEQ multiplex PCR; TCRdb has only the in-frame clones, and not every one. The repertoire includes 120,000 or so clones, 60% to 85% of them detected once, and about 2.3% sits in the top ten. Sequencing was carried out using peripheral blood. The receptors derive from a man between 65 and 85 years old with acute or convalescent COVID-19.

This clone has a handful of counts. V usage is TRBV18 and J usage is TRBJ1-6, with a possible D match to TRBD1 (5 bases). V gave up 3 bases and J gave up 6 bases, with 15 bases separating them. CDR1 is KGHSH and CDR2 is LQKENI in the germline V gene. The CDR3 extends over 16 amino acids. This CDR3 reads CASSPDPGLGNSPLHF. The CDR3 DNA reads TGTGCCAGCTCACCCGACCCAGGGTTAGGTAATTCACCCCTCCACTTT.

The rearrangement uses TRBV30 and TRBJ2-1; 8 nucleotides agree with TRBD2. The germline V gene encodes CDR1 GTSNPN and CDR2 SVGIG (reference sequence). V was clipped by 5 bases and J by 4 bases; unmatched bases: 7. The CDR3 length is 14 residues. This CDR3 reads CAWSLGGGYNEQFF. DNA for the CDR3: TGTGCCTGGTCCCTCGGGGGGGGATACAATGAGCAGTTCTTC.

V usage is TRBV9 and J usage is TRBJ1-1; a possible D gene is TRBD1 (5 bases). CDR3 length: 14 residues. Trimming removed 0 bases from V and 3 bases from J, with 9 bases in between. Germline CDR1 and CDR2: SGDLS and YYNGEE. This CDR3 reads CASSVVSGYTEAFF. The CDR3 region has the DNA TGTGCCAGCAGCGTAGTTTCAGGGTACACTGAAGCTTTCTTT.

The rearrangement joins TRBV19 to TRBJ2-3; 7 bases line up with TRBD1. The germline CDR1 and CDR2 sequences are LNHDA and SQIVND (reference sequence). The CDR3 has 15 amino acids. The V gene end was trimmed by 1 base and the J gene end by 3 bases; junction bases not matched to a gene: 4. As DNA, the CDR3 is TGTGCCAGTAGTATAGCTGGGACAGCGACAGATACGCAGTATTTT. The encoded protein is CASSIAGTATDTQYF.

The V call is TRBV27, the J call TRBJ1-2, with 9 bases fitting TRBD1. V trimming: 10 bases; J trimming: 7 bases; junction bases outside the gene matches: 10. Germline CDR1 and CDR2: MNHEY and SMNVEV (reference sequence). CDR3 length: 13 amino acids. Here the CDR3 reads CATWTGVSGGYTF. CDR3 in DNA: TGTGCCACTTGGACAGGGGTATCGGGTGGCTACACCTTC.

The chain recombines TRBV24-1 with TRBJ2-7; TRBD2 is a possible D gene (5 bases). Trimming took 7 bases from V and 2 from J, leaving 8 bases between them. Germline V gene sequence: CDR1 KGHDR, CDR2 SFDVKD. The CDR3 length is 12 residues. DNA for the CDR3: TGTGCCACCAGCGGGAACACCTACGAGCAGTACTTC. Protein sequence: CATSGNTYEQYF.

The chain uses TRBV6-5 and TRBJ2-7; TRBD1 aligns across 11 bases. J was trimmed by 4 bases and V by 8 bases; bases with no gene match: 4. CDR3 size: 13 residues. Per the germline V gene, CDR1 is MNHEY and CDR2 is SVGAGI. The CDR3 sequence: CASQGQGAYEQYF. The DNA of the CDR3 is TGTGCCAGCCAAGGACAGGGGGCATACGAGCAGTACTTC.

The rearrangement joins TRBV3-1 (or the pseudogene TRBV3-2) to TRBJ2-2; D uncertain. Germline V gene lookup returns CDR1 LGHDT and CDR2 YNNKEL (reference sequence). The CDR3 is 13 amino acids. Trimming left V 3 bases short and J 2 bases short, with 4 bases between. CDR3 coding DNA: TGTGCCAGCAGCCACCTCAACACCGGGGAGCTGTTTTTT. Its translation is CASSHLNTGELFF.

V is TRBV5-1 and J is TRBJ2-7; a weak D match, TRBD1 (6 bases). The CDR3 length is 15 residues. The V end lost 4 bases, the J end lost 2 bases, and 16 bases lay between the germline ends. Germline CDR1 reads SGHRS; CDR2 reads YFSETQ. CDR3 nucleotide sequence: TGCGCCAGCAGCCCCGGACAGCTTTTGCCCTACGAGCAGTACTTC. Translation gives CASSPGQLLPYEQYF.

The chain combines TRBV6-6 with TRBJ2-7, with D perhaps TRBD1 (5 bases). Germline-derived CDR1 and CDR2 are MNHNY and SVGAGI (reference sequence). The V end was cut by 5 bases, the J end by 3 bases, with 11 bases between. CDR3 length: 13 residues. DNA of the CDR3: TGTGCCAGCAGTCGCTCCCAGGGCTACGAGCAGTACTTC. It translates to CASSRSQGYEQYF.

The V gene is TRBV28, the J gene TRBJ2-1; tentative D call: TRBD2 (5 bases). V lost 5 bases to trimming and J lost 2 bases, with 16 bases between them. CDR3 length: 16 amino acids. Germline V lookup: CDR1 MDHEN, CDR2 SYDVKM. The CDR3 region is CASSLPGRYPYNEQFF. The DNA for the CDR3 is TGTGCCAGCAGTCTCCCGGGAAGGTACCCCTACAATGAGCAGTTCTTC.

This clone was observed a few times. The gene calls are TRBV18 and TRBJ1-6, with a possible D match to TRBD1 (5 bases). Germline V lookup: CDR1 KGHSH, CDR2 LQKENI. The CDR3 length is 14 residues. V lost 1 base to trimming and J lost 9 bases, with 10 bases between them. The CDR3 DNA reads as TGTGCCAGCTCACCACAGGGAGGGGTTTCACCCCTCCACTTT. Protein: CASSPQGGVSPLHF. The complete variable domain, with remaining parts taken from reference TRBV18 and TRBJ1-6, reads NAGVMQNPRHLVRRRGQEARLRCSPMKGHSHVYWYRQLPEEGLKFMVYLQKENIIDESGMPKERFSAEFPKEGPSILRIQQVVRGDSAAYFCASSPQGGVSPLHFGNGTRLTVT.

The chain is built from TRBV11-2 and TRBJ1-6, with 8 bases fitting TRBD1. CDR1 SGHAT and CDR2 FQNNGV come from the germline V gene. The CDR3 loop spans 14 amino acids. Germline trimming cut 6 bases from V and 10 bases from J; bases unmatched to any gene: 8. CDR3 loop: CASRVTGVGSPLHF. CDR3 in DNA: TGTGCCAGCAGGGTGACAGGGGTAGGATCACCCCTCCACTTT.

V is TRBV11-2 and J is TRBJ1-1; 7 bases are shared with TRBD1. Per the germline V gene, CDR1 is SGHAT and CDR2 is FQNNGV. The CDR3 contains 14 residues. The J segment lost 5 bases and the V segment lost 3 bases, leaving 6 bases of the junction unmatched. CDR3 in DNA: TGTGCCAGCAGCTTCCGACAGGGAAGGACTGAAGCTTTCTTT. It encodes CASSFRQGRTEAFF.

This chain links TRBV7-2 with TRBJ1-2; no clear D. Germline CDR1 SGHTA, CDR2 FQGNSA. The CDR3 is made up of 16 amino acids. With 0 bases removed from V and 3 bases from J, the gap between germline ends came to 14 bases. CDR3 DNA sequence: TGTGCCAGCAGCTTAGCGGGCCCAGCAACCGACTATGGCTACACCTTC. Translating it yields CASSLAGPATDYGYTF. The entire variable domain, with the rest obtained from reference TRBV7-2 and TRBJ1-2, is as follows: GAGVSQSPSNKVTEKGKDVELRCDPISGHTALYWYRQSLGQGLEFLIYFQGNSAPDKSGLPSDRFSAERTGGSVSTLTIQRTQQEDSAVYLCASSLAGPATDYGYTFGSGTRLTVV.

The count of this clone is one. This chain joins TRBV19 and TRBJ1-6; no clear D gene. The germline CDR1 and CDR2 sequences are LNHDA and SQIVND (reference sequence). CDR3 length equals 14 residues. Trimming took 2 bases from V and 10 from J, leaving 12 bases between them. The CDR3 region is CASSISEGISPLHF. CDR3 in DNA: TGTGCCAGTAGTATATCGGAGGGCATATCACCCCTCCACTTT.

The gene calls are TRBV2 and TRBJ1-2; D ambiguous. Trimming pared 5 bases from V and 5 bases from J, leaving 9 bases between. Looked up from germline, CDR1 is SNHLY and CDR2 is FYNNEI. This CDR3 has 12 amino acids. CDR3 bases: TGTGCCAGCAGTCCCGAGTCTTATGGCTACACCTTC. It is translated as CASSPESYGYTF.

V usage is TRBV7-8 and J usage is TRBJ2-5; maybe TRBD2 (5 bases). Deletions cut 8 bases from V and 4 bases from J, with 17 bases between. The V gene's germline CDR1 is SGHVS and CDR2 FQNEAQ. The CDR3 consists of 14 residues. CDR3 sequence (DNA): TGTGCCAGCGGCCCCACTAGAACCCGAGAGACCCAGTACTTC. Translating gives CASGPTRTRETQYF.

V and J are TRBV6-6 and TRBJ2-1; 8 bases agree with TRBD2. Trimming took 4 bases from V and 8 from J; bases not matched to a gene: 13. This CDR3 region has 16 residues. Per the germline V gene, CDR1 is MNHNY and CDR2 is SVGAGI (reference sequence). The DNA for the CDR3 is TGTGCCAGCAGTTCCCTGCGGGGGGTTATTGGCGATGAGCAGTTCTTC. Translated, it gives CASSSLRGVIGDEQFF.

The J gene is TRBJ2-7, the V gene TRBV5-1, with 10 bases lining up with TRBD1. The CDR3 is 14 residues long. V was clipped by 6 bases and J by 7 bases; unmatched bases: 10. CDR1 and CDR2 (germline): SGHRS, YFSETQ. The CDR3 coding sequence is TGCGCCAGCACCACCGGGACAGGGGTTCTTGAGCAGTACTTC. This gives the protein CASTTGTGVLEQYF.

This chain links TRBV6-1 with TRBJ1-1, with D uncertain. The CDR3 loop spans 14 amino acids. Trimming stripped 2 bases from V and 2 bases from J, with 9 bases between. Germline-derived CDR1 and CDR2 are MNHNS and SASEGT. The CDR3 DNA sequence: TGTGCCAGCAGTGAAAGTGGTAGTAACACTGAAGCTTTCTTT. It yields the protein CASSESGSNTEAFF.

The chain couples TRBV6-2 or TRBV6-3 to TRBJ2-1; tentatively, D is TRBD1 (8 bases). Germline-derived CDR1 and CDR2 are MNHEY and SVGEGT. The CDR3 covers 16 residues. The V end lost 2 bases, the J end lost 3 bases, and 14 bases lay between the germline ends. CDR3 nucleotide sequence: TGTGCCAGCAGTTACAGCGGGACAGGAGACTACAATGAGCAGTTCTTC. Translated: CASSYSGTGDYNEQFF.

As DNA, the CDR3 is TGTGCCAGCAGTTACTCGATCAGTTATGGCTACACCTTC. Translated: CASSYSISYGYTF. The chain carries TRBV6-5 and TRBJ1-2; the D is unclear. Trimming left V 0 bases short and J 5 bases short, with 7 bases between. The germline V gene has CDR1 MNHEY and CDR2 SVGAGI. The CDR3 spans 13 residues.

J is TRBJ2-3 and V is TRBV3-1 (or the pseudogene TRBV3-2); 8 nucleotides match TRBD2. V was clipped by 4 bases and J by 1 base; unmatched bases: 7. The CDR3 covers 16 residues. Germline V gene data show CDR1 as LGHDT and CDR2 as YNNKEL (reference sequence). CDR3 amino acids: CASSPSGSGGTDTQYF. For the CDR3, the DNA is TGTGCCAGCAGCCCAAGCGGTAGCGGGGGCACAGATACGCAGTATTTT.

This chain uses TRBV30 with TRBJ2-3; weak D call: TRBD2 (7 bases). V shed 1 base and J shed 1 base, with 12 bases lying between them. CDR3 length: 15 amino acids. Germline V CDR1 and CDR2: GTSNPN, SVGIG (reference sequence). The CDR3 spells CAWSEGGGGTDTQYF. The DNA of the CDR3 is TGTGCCTGGAGTGAGGGGGGGGGAGGCACAGATACGCAGTATTTT.